This record covers a single T cell receptor beta chain. This clonotype was picked up a small number of times. Its antigen is unknown. Base quality data are lacking; no much larger clone is found one base away. Only healthy Caucasian donors were included. The twin cohort consisted of three pairs of female monozygotic twins, all aged roughly 18 to 29 years. The RNA used for TCR libraries was isolated from peripheral blood mononuclear cells. The source of the sample is a study of identical twins (dated by TCRdb to 2016 to 2017). About the study as a whole: To test whether fetal clonotypes persist, the study used deep sequencing on TCR alpha and beta repertoires from monozygotic twins, unrelated adults of various ages, and cord blood. To rule out contamination, replicate twin experiments were performed at different times with different library preparation protocols.

Here is what the overall study found, with its caveats: Recombination models systematically underestimated out-of-frame TCR alpha sharing in monozygotic twins but agreed with sharing between unrelated individuals. Invariant T cells such as MAIT and iNKT could partly confound zero-insertion analyses, although diverse VJ usage argued against such confounding for most clonotypes. Compared with coincidental sharing between unrelated individuals, an excess of low generation-probability sequences was observed among out-of-frame TCR alpha sequences shared between twins. Abundant cord blood beta clonotypes carried fewer insertions; young adult naive repertoires showed a weaker similar trend, while memory repertoires showed none. Conclusions relied on cross-sectional statistical analysis, since the same donors could not be followed over many years. The excess sharing between twins in beta out-of-frame sequences was weaker because fewer shared sequences reduced the signal-to-noise ratio.

Libraries were prepared through 5' RACE. Sequencing used an Illumina HiSeq 2000. A universal primer binding site was added through template switching, and the final cDNA carried a unique molecular identifier so that TCR cDNA molecules could be counted accurately. Specific primers in the conserved constant-segment region were used to synthesize first-strand cDNA for TCR alpha and beta chains. To control for contamination, every cDNA library carried two barcodes: a SMART-Mk sample barcode plus Illumina barcodes. Two successive PCR steps introduced TruSeq adapter sequences along with Illumina sample barcodes. The TCR alpha and beta cDNA libraries were sequenced on the Illumina HiSeq platform using custom primers. In the authors' own workflow: Raw reads were processed with MiGEC to extract unique molecular identifiers, and MiXCR was used to determine CDR3 positions. Recombination models were inferred per individual with the repgenHMM and IGoR tools using an EM algorithm. Shared clonotype analysis was performed with the tcR package in R, normalizing sharing by the product of cloneset sizes. Out-of-frame nonproductive sequences were analyzed to study raw recombination free of thymic and clonal selection effects. TCRdb cleaned the public reads at Q25 with fastp, built clones with MiXCR and kept in-frame beta chains. Under each unique CDR3 protein, matching rows form one entry showing the most common genes and DNA. These V and J calls rely on TCRdb rather than the paper's analysis. The sample table holds 700,000 or so distinct CDR3 sequences, of which around 20% were seen once. The ten largest account for 4% to 4.5% of the sample.

The sample was also linked to a second study, of T cells expressing NK-cell markers. Drawing on the second study: TCR beta-chain repertoires were profiled in sorted CD3+CD56+NKG2C+, CD3+CD56+NKG2C- and CD3+CD56-NKG2C+ T-cell subsets from eight donors. Among the eight sequenced donors, seven were HCMV-seropositive and one was HCMV-seronegative. In several experiments an anti-gammadeltaTCR antibody was added to restrict sorting to alphabetaTCR-expressing T cells. For roughly six donors, the dominant CD3+CD56+NKG2C+ clonotypes were among the top 10 CD8+ clonotypes and accounted for 1.0-7.0% of CD8+ T cells. Those dominant clonotypes were again the most abundant among CD3+CD56-NKG2C+ cells in a few donors, at about 28.3-65%. Whether the expanded NKG2C-expressing T cell clones were specific for HCMV antigens was left unclear. The eight sequenced donors were randomly selected healthy volunteers, three men and five women. HCMV serostatus was determined by detecting HCMV-specific IgG in serum with a commercial ELISA kit. Bulk peripheral blood T-cell repertoires were additionally sequenced from unsorted PBMC for roughly six donors. Reads were demultiplexed and grouped by UMI with MIGEC, and clonotypes were assembled and quantified with MiTCR. To remove erroneous sequences, TCR cDNA sequences were retained only when supported by two or more reads. The tcR package was used for downstream repertoire analysis, with clonotypes matched between fractions based on CDR3 nucleotide sequence plus V segment. Antigen specificity was annotated against VDJdb with VDJmatch, allowing one amino acid substitution in CDR3.

Sequenced: PBMCs. This TCR came from a woman between 18 and 29 years old in good health.

DNA sequence: TGTGCCAGCAGTTACGGGGATATACATACGCAGTATTTT. It is translated as CASSYGDIHTQYF. In this chain, TRBV6-2 or TRBV6-3 is recombined with TRBJ2-3; no D gene can be assigned with confidence. The germline V gene supplies CDR1 MNHEY and CDR2 SVGEGT. Including cysteine and phenylalanine, the CDR3 has 13 amino acids. Left in the record is the CDR3 DNA by itself, 39 bases read in frame from the first base. Cut back by 2 bases and 7 bases, the V and J ends lie 10 bases apart.